This T cell receptor beta chain was sequenced for a study of T cells in localized non-small cell lung cancer (dated by TCRdb to 2018 to 2020). Concerning the study at large: The study examined T cell repertoires in a few hundred patients with early-stage NSCLC and compared tumors with uninvolved tumor-adjacent lungs. The cohort consisted of about 240 treatment-naive NSCLC patients whose localized lung tumors had been resected. The mean age of the NSCLC patients was about 62 years, with 120 to 150 men and approximately 100 women. Summary of the overall study and its limitations: Uninvolved tumor-adjacent lung showed the highest T cell clonality, higher than tumor, which suggests more focused antigenic responses in the adjacent lung. Since the design was exploratory, TCR variables were selected using unadjusted p-values with no false-discovery rate correction. Because multi-region sequencing of the tumors was not done, intratumor heterogeneity could not be ruled out. Of the top 100 tumor clones, a median of roughly 60 were detected in paired uninvolved adjacent lung; under 35 were also among that lung's top 100. Longer overall survival was associated with higher T cell density in blood, whereas shorter survival was associated with higher clonality in adjacent lung.

The germline V and J ends show losses of 5 bases and 6 bases respectively, and no gene match explains 7 bases of the junction. From its cysteine to its phenylalanine, the CDR3 spans 15 amino acids. Only the CDR3 DNA is retained, 45 bases long and in frame from the first base. The germline V gene encodes CDR1 SGHTA and CDR2 FQGNSA. At diagnosis, peripheral blood, uninvolved tumor-adjacent lung and tumor were collected and were preserved as a mix of fresh-frozen and FFPE material. For TCR repertoire profiling, blood samples were analyzed as peripheral blood mononuclear cells. TCR beta CDR3 regions were sequenced from DNA using the immunoSEQ Assay. As for the original processing: To compute T cell density, TCR beta template counts were normalized to usable DNA, which was estimated by amplifying housekeeping genes. The preseqR package was used to estimate richness by extrapolating to 400,000 templates for PBMC samples and to 120,000 templates for tissue samples. Clonality was calculated as one minus Pielou's evenness. Differential abundance testing on productive amino-acid clonotypes, with a minimum total count of 5 and an alpha of 0.1, was used to identify tissue-enriched TCRs. The Jaccard Index and the Morisita Overlap Index were used to quantify repertoire overlap between compartments. TCR beta CDR3s were clustered by GLIPH together with public tetramer-defined viral CDR3s, and at least three viral sequences plus V-gene enrichment were required for viral motifs. Here the immuneACCESS table is served through TCRdb, limited to in-frame sequences with V and J called. Missing clones are a known gap in these copies; in checked studies unresolved V genes cover under half, and the rest lacks a known reason. Clone size and the V and J calls come from that table; the DNA yielded D and trimming. This sample lists roughly 50,000 clones; just over 90% were detected once. The ten largest clones add up to 15% to 20% of the sample.

This clone was seen only a few times. This receptor's antigen is unknown. It has no much larger one-base neighbor in the sample; base qualities were not kept. This TCR was recovered from a man aged 40 to 70 with stage I lung adenocarcinoma. The chain links TRBV7-2 with TRBJ2-2; 9 nucleotides in the junction match TRBD2. The specimen was peripheral blood, collected before any cancer treatment. The DNA sequence is given as TGTGCCAGCAGCCAAGATGCGGGAGGGCCCGGGGAGCTGTTTTTT. Its protein is CASSQDAGGPGELFF.